This passage covers 21 T cell receptor beta chains from one sample sequenced in a study of blood T cell repertoires in COVID-19. Clones were read by immunoSEQ multiplex PCR, and TCRdb kept only the in-frame ones, dropping some. The repertoire includes 150,000 to 200,000 clones, approximately 92% of them detected once, and roughly 4.5% sits in the top ten. Sequenced input: peripheral blood. The receptor source for this set is a woman aged 50 to 60 with acute or convalescent COVID-19.

This chain uses TRBV27 with TRBJ2-7; 8 bases agree with TRBD2. Germline CDR1 is MNHEY and CDR2 is SMNVEV (reference sequence). CDR3 length: 13 amino acids. Trimming removed 4 bases from V and 2 bases from J; junction bases left unmatched: 1. The CDR3 spells CASSSAGAYEQYF. For the CDR3, the DNA is TGTGCCAGCAGTTCAGCGGGGGCCTACGAGCAGTACTTC.

The V gene is TRBV9, the J gene TRBJ1-3, with no clear D. From germline, CDR1 is SGDLS and CDR2 YYNGEE. Trimming cost V 4 bases and J 9 bases, with 20 bases left between them. The CDR3 length is 15 residues. The CDR3 is CASSSRTSLKGTIYF. Written as DNA, the CDR3 is TGTGCCAGCAGCTCAAGGACTAGCCTTAAGGGCACCATATATTTT.

The rearrangement links TRBV18 to TRBJ1-6; possible D gene TRBD1, 6 bases. CDR3 length: 14 residues. Germline lookup yields CDR1 KGHSH and CDR2 LQKENI. V lost 3 bases, J lost 10 bases, and 13 bases lay in between. Written as DNA, the CDR3 is TGTGCCAGCTCACCGGGACAACCCTTCTCACCCCTCCACTTT. It codes for CASSPGQPFSPLHF.

The sample holds one count of this clone. The rearrangement links TRBV2 to TRBJ2-1; 7 bases map to TRBD1. The length of the CDR3 is 18 residues. CDR1 is SNHLY and CDR2 is FYNNEI in the germline V gene. The ends lost 8 bases at V and 0 bases at J; junction bases unmatched: 16. The CDR3 DNA follows: TGTGCCAGCGGACAGACGGGACAGACGATAAGCTCCTACAATGAGCAGTTCTTC. Amino acid sequence: CASGQTGQTISSYNEQFF.

This chain uses TRBV6-5 with TRBJ1-6; TRBD1 matches 9 bases. The CDR3 extends over 15 amino acids. CDR1 and CDR2 from the germline V gene are MNHEY and SVGAGI. Unmatched junction bases numbered 5, after V lost 5 bases and J lost 6 bases. The CDR3 nucleotides are TGTGCCAGCAGTCCCCCGGGACAGGGTAATTCACCCCTCCACTTT. This sequence encodes CASSPPGQGNSPLHF.

This clone was seen only once. The rearrangement uses TRBV15 and TRBJ2-2; tentative D call: TRBD2 (5 bases). CDR1 and CDR2 (germline): LNHNV, YYDKDF (reference sequence). CDR3 length: 14 amino acids. The V end lost 1 base, the J end lost 7 bases, and 10 bases lay between the germline ends. The CDR3 here is CATSRGGEHGELFF. In DNA, the CDR3 is TGTGCCACCAGCAGAGGGGGAGAGCACGGGGAGCTGTTTTTT.

The CDR3 loop is CSGGTGGPGELFF. The CDR3 DNA sequence: TGCAGCGGGGGGACAGGGGGCCCCGGGGAGCTGTTTTTT. This rearrangement joins TRBV29-1 to TRBJ2-2, with 12 nucleotides matching TRBD1. CDR1 and CDR2 (germline): SQVTM, ANQGSEA. V lost 7 bases, J lost 6 bases, and 3 bases stayed unmatched. This CDR3 is 13 amino acids long.

This clone was observed a single time. V gene TRBV7-8 combines with J gene TRBJ2-2, with D possibly TRBD1 on 5 matching bases. V shed 1 base and J shed 7 bases, with 13 bases lying between them. The germline CDR1 and CDR2 sequences are SGHVS and FQNEAQ. The CDR3 has 15 residues. CDR3: CASSLVGRVGGELFF. In DNA form, the CDR3 reads TGTGCCAGCAGCTTAGTAGGCAGGGTCGGCGGGGAGCTGTTTTTT.

J is TRBJ1-5 and V is TRBV27; TRBD1 matches at 8 bases. The V gene's germline CDR1 is MNHEY and CDR2 SMNVEV (reference sequence). V dropped 2 bases and J dropped 1; count of bases not matched to a gene: 1. The CDR3 covers 15 residues. This CDR3 reads CASSLQGASNQPQHF. The CDR3 DNA is TGTGCCAGCAGTTTACAGGGGGCGAGCAATCAGCCCCAGCATTTT.

V usage is TRBV19 and J usage is TRBJ1-1, with D possibly TRBD1 on 6 matching bases. The CDR3 contains 16 residues. V was clipped by 5 bases and J by 1 base, with 17 bases between them. CDR1 is LNHDA and CDR2 is SQIVND in the germline V gene (reference sequence). The CDR3 coding sequence is TGTGCCAGTAGTCAAGGGGGTCGGTATGAGAACACTGAAGCTTTCTTT. This translates into CASSQGGRYENTEAFF.

This clone came up once. The chain recombines TRBV6-5 with TRBJ2-7; a weak D match, TRBD1 (6 bases). CDR1 is MNHEY and CDR2 is SVGAGI in the germline V gene. This CDR3 comprises 14 residues. The germline V and J ends were trimmed by 7 bases and 0 bases, with 13 bases remaining between them. In DNA, the CDR3 is TGTGCCAGCATCGGGACACCCAGCTCCTACGAGCAGTACTTC. This encodes CASIGTPSSYEQYF.

V gene TRBV4-3 combines with J gene TRBJ2-1; weak D call: TRBD2 (5 bases). CDR3 length: 15 amino acids. The germline CDR1 and CDR2 sequences are LGHNA and YSLEER. Trimming cost V 0 bases and J 7 bases, with 13 bases left between them. This CDR3 reads CASSQDGRTQNEQFF. The CDR3 DNA reads as TGCGCCAGCAGCCAAGATGGCCGGACTCAGAATGAGCAGTTCTTC.

This clone appeared once. The gene calls are TRBV28 and TRBJ1-5, with D perhaps TRBD1 (6 bases). The CDR3 runs 13 residues. Germline V CDR1 and CDR2: MDHEN, SYDVKM. V was trimmed by 6 bases and J by 4 bases, leaving 10 bases between them. The CDR3 protein is CASSPRGNQPQHF. Here the CDR3 DNA reads TGTGCCAGCAGCCCCAGGGGTAATCAGCCCCAGCATTTT.

This chain links TRBV5-6 with TRBJ2-3; TRBD2 aligns across 9 bases. Germline loops: CDR1 SGHDT, CDR2 YYEEEE. V trimming: 1 base; J trimming: 2 bases; junction bases outside the gene matches: 8. The CDR3 contains 17 residues. This chain's CDR3 is CASSLNRGLAPTDTQYF. In nucleotides, the CDR3 is TGTGCCAGCAGCTTGAACAGGGGACTAGCCCCCACAGATACGCAGTATTTT. Filled out from reference TRBV5-6 and TRBJ2-3, the complete variable domain reads DAGVTQSPTHLIKTRGQQVTLRCSPKSGHDTVSWYQQALGQGPQFIFQYYEEEERQRGNFPDRFSGHQFPNYSSELNVNALLLGDSALYLCASSLNRGLAPTDTQYFGPGTRLTVL.

The chain uses TRBV19 and TRBJ1-5; D is unresolved. Germline lookup yields CDR1 LNHDA and CDR2 SQIVND (reference sequence). The CDR3 runs 14 residues. The germline V and J ends were trimmed by 2 bases and 2 bases, with 7 bases remaining between them. The CDR3 loop is CASSIWEGNQPQHF. The CDR3 bases are TGTGCCAGTAGTATATGGGAGGGCAATCAGCCCCAGCATTTT.

This chain links TRBV5-4 with TRBJ2-1, with a tentative D call TRBD1 (5 bases). Germline V gives CDR1 SGHNT, CDR2 YYREEE (reference sequence). The CDR3 has 13 amino acids. V was trimmed by 6 bases and J by 5 bases, leaving 12 bases between them. The CDR3 DNA sequence: TGTGCCAGCAATTCACAGGACGACAATGAGCAGTTCTTC. Its protein product is CASNSQDDNEQFF.

The chain employs TRBV19 and TRBJ1-2, with D maybe TRBD1 (5 bases). CDR1 is LNHDA, CDR2 SQIVND, per germline (reference sequence). V was shortened by 6 bases and J by 8 bases, with 19 bases between the two germline ends. The CDR3 length is 14 residues. CDR3 nucleotides: TGTGCCAGTAGCACCCTGACAGATGGAGGGGGCTACACCTTC. Translation gives CASSTLTDGGGYTF.

The V and J genes are TRBV2 and TRBJ2-7; 8 positions match TRBD1. In germline, CDR1 is SNHLY, CDR2 FYNNEI. V shed 4 bases and J 1 base; nucleotides not matched to a gene: 6. This CDR3 comprises 15 residues. This chain's CDR3 is CASSGPDRASYEQYF. The CDR3 DNA sequence: TGTGCCAGCAGTGGCCCGGACAGGGCTTCCTACGAGCAGTACTTC.

This rearrangement joins TRBV6-1 to TRBJ2-7; 11 bases line up with TRBD2. CDR3 size: 16 residues. J gave up 3 bases and V 3 bases, and 7 bases lay outside the gene matches. Germline CDR1 and CDR2: MNHNS and SASEGT. This CDR3 reads CASSDSGRAPVYEQYF. CDR3 in DNA: TGTGCCAGCAGTGATAGCGGGAGGGCTCCCGTCTACGAGCAGTACTTC.

The rearrangement uses TRBV25-1 and TRBJ2-1, with D maybe TRBD1 (5 bases). CDR3 length: 15 residues. Trimming cost V 2 bases and J 1 base, with 9 bases left between them. CDR1 MGHDK and CDR2 SYGVNS come from the germline V gene. The CDR3: CASSETGESYNEQFF. In DNA form, the CDR3 reads TGTGCCAGCAGTGAAACAGGAGAGTCCTACAATGAGCAGTTCTTC.

This clone was observed a single time. This chain joins TRBV29-1 and TRBJ1-2; 10 nucleotides agree with TRBD1. The CDR3 is 14 residues long. In germline, CDR1 is SQVTM, CDR2 ANQGSEA. Unmatched junction bases numbered 6, after V lost 5 bases and J lost 3 bases. The CDR3 loop is CSVRVGTGDYGYTF. In DNA form, the CDR3 reads TGCAGCGTTAGAGTCGGGACAGGGGACTATGGCTACACCTTC. Filled out from reference TRBV29-1 and TRBJ1-2, the complete variable domain reads SAVISQKPSRDICQRGTSLTIQCQVDSQVTMMFWYRQQPGQSLTLIATANQGSEATYESGFVIDKFPISRPNLTFSTLTVSNMSPEDSSIYLCSVRVGTGDYGYTFGSGTRLTVV.